Included here is one TCR beta chain sequence, with context. As yet, its antigen is unknown. This entry is derived from a study of identical twins. Regarding the study as a whole: Cord blood beta clonotypes that were abundant carried fewer insertions, and memory repertoires showed no such trend.

CDR1 is SEHNR and CDR2 is FQNEAQ in the germline V gene (reference sequence). V gave up 6 bases and J gave up 7 bases; unmatched junction bases: 6. The CDR3 consists of 14 residues. A universal primer binding site was introduced by template switching. The final cDNA contained unique molecular identifiers. One entry per CDR3 protein, called by TCRdb with MiXCR from the 5' RACE reads. The sample yields a few hundred thousand distinct CDR3 sequences, 9% to 15% seen once. The same specimen was also included in a second study, on yellow fever vaccine responses in identical twins. Turning to that study: Each twin's T cell response to the vaccine was reported to look partly convergent and partly personalized.

The chain employs TRBV7-9 and TRBJ1-6; 7 bases fit TRBD1. Sequencing used CD8+ T cells sorted from blood. The sequence came from a woman aged 18-29 years in good health. The chain's CDR3 is CASSSTGANSPLHF. The DNA for the CDR3 is TGTGCCAGCAGTTCTACAGGGGCCAATTCACCCCTCCACTTT.